This TCR beta chain was sequenced during a study of technical replicates of blood from a handful of donors (dated 2017 in TCRdb). This clone has only one observation. What antigen it recognizes has not been identified. The record has no base qualities; no much larger clone is one base away. Counted from cysteine to phenylalanine, this CDR3 has 15 amino acids. The only DNA kept is the CDR3, 45 bases in frame from the first base. CDR1 and CDR2, looked up from the germline V gene, are MNHEY and SVGAGI. From V the trimming removes 8 bases and from J it removes 5 bases, while the gene matches leave 14 bases of the junction unaccounted for. Library creation used the immunoSEQ multiplex PCR assay. In its TCRdb copy, this immuneACCESS table keeps in-frame sequences only and misses some clones. Where compared with another copy, unresolved V genes explain less than half of these, and the others have no known cause. This sample has under 90,000 clones in its table, and around 96% of those were observed once. The ten largest clonotypes hold 0.2% of the sample.

Sequencing input: T cells isolated from PBMCs. This clonotype was obtained from a human donor in good health. The rearranged chain carries TRBV6-5 and TRBJ2-5; TRBD2 fits 7 bases in the junction. The CDR3 protein is CASRSPLARGETQYF. DNA sequence: TGTGCCAGCCGAAGTCCACTAGCGCGCGGGGAGACCCAGTACTTC.